A single sample gave rise to the 12 T cell receptor beta chains below, sequenced in a study of blood T cell repertoires in COVID-19. Sequencing used immunoSEQ multiplex PCR; TCRdb keeps in-frame clones, though not all of them. The sample records some 280,000 clones, roughly 88% being singletons. Sequencing input: peripheral blood. Receptor source: a woman between 25 and 40 years old with active or convalescent COVID-19.

V is TRBV7-2 and J is TRBJ2-2; 9 bases line up with TRBD1. With 5 bases clipped from V and 6 bases from J, the junction kept 16 bases outside the gene matches. The CDR3 contains 18 residues. CDR1 is SGHTA, CDR2 FQGNSA, per germline. The CDR3 DNA reads TGTGCCAGCAGCGGAGCGGGTTGGGACAGGGTCCTCTCCGGGGAGCTGTTTTTT. Residues: CASSGAGWDRVLSGELFF.

The CDR3 reads CASSYRGFNQPQHF. The CDR3 DNA is TGTGCCAGCAGTTACAGAGGGTTCAATCAGCCCCAGCATTTT. The rearrangement joins TRBV6-6 to TRBJ1-5; D unresolved. Per the germline V gene, CDR1 is MNHNY and CDR2 is SVGAGI (reference sequence). This CDR3 is built from 14 residues. V gave up 2 bases and J gave up 3 bases, with 8 bases separating them.

The chain joins TRBV7-9 to TRBJ2-6; the match to TRBD2 covers 10 bases. CDR1 is SEHNR and CDR2 is FQNEAQ in the germline V gene (reference sequence). J gave up 1 base and V 4 bases, and 7 bases lay outside the gene matches. The CDR3 extends over 18 amino acids. CDR3 DNA: TGTGCCAGCAGCTCCGTAGCGGGGGGCCTATCTGGGGCCAACGTCCTGACTTTC. Its protein product is CASSSVAGGLSGANVLTF. Based on the CDR3 plus reference TRBV7-9 and TRBJ2-6, the full variable domain is DTGVSQNPRHKITKRGQNVTFRCDPISEHNRLYWYRQTLGQGPEFLTYFQNEAQLEKSRLLSDRFSAERPKGSFSTLEIQRTEQGDSAMYLCASSSVAGGLSGANVLTFGAGSRLTVL.

This clone was counted a single time. The genes are TRBV19 and TRBJ2-1, with 13 bases that match TRBD2. CDR3 length equals 18 residues. Losses at the gene ends were 2 bases for V and 5 bases for J; bases not matched to a gene: 9. In germline, CDR1 is LNHDA, CDR2 SQIVND (reference sequence). CDR3 DNA sequence: TGTGCCAGTAGTATAACTAGCGGGGGGGCAATCGGTAACAATGAGCAGTTCTTC. Encoded protein: CASSITSGGAIGNNEQFF.

This clone was seen a few times. The J gene is TRBJ1-5, the V gene TRBV6-5, with a weak D call TRBD1 (5 bases). The V gene's germline CDR1 is MNHEY and CDR2 SVGAGI. The CDR3 has 15 residues. V was pared by 0 bases and J by 4 bases, with 10 bases between. This CDR3 is CASSYSRGDNQPQHF. The CDR3 DNA reads TGTGCCAGCAGTTACTCGCGGGGCGATAATCAGCCCCAGCATTTT.

The chain uses TRBV27 and TRBJ2-1; D perhaps matches TRBD1 (5 bases). Trimming cost V 6 bases and J 1 base, with 19 bases left between them. From germline, CDR1 is MNHEY and CDR2 SMNVEV (reference sequence). The CDR3 sequence is 17 residues long. The CDR3 sequence is CASSPPMDITSYNEQFF. CDR3 bases: TGTGCCAGCAGCCCCCCCATGGACATTACGTCCTACAATGAGCAGTTCTTC.

This clone was found a few times. The gene calls are TRBV20-1 and TRBJ1-1; TRBD1 is a possible D gene (5 bases). Germline lookup yields CDR1 DFQATT and CDR2 SNEGSKA (reference sequence). This CDR3 has 13 residues. V lost 3 bases and J lost 1, with 9 bases in between. DNA of the CDR3: TGCAGTGCTAGTGATCAGGGGAACACTGAAGCTTTCTTT. Residues: CSASDQGNTEAFF.

This clone was seen a handful of times. V and J are TRBV28 and TRBJ1-5; D is undetermined. Per germline, CDR1 MDHEN and CDR2 SYDVKM. Trimming took 4 bases from V and 2 from J, leaving 9 bases between them. The CDR3 is 14 amino acids. CDR3 loop: CASSSGVGNQPQHF. The CDR3 DNA follows: TGTGCCAGCAGTTCCGGGGTAGGCAATCAGCCCCAGCATTTT. Complete variable domain (other parts from reference TRBV28 and TRBJ1-5): DVKVTQSSRYLVKRTGEKVFLECVQDMDHENMFWYRQDPGLGLRLIYFSYDVKMKEKGDIPEGYSVSREKKERFSLILESASTNQTSMYLCASSSGVGNQPQHFGDGTRLSIL.

The chain combines TRBV27 with TRBJ1-5, with no clear D. The germline V gene encodes CDR1 MNHEY and CDR2 SMNVEV (reference sequence). The CDR3 spans 15 residues. Deletions cut 6 bases from V and 2 bases from J, with 14 bases between. In nucleotides, the CDR3 is TGTGCCAGCAGCCTATCCGTATATGGCAATCAGCCCCAGCATTTT. Translated: CASSLSVYGNQPQHF.

This rearrangement joins TRBV4-3 to TRBJ2-7; 7 bases are shared with TRBD1. V lost 1 base and J lost 5; bases outside the gene matches: 14. CDR1 is LGHNA and CDR2 is YSLEER in the germline V gene. This CDR3 has 17 amino acids. The CDR3 region is CASSQAPWTGFVDEQYF. The CDR3 DNA reads TGCGCCAGCAGCCAAGCCCCATGGACAGGTTTCGTAGACGAGCAGTACTTC.

J is TRBJ2-2 and V is TRBV28; 7 positions match TRBD2. CDR3 length equals 15 residues. Germline-derived CDR1 and CDR2 are MDHEN and SYDVKM. The V segment lost 6 bases and the J segment 7 bases; nucleotides outside the gene matches: 11. CDR3 residues: CASRKSGGRVGELFF. CDR3 nucleotide sequence: TGTGCCAGCAGGAAGAGTGGAGGGAGGGTCGGGGAGCTGTTTTTT.

This rearrangement joins TRBV5-8 to TRBJ2-3, with 11 bases lining up with TRBD1. Trimming at V came to 4 bases and at J to 3 bases, leaving 7 bases not matched to a gene. In germline, CDR1 is SGHTS, CDR2 YDEGEE. CDR3 size: 16 residues. CDR3 DNA: TGTGCCAGCAGCAGAGCCGGGACAGGGGGGACAGATACGCAGTATTTT. The encoded protein is CASSRAGTGGTDTQYF. The full variable domain, its missing parts supplied by reference TRBV5-8 and TRBJ2-3, is EAGVTQSPTHLIKTRGQQATLRCSPISGHTSVYWYQQALGLGLQFLLWYDEGEERNRGNFPPRFSGRQFPNYSSELNVNALELEDSALYLCASSRAGTGGTDTQYFGPGTRLTVL.